This TCR beta chain was recorded in a study of T cell responses to AZD1222 COVID-19 vaccine. Trimming left V 7 bases short and J 6 bases short, with 15 bases between. This CDR3 contains 13 residues. CDR1 is SGHNT and CDR2 is YENEEA in the germline V gene. This clone was found a few times. TCRdb's copy holds only in-frame clones and misses some; the assay was immunoSEQ multiplex PCR. Here the sample spans some 110,000 clones, roughly 89% being singletons. The chain joins TRBV11-3 to TRBJ1-1; D possibly corresponds to TRBD1 (6 bases). Material: peripheral blood, obtained 28 days after the second AZD1222 dose. This sequence originates from an adult who received the AZD1222 COVID-19 vaccine. Written as DNA, the CDR3 is TGTGCCAGCATCACAACAGGGTTGTCTGAAGCTTTCTTT. Translation: CASITTGLSEAFF.